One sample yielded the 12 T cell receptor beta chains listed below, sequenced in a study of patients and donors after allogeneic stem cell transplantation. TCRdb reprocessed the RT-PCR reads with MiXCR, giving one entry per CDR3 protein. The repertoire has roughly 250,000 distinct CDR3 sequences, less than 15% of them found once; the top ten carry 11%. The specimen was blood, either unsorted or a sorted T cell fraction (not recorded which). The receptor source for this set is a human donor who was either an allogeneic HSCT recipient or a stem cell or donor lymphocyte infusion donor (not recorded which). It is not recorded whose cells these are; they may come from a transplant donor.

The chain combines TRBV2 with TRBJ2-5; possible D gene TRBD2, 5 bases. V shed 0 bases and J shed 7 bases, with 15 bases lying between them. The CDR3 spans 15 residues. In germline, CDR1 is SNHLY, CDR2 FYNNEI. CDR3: CASSEALAARGTQYF. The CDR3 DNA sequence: TGTGCCAGCAGTGAAGCGCTGGCGGCCCGGGGGACCCAGTACTTC.

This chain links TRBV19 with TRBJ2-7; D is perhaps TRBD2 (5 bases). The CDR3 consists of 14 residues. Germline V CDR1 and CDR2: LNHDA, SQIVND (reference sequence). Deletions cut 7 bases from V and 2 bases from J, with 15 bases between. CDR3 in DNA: TGTGCCAGTACACCGCGGCGGGCCCCCTACGAGCAGTACTTC. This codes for CASTPRRAPYEQYF.

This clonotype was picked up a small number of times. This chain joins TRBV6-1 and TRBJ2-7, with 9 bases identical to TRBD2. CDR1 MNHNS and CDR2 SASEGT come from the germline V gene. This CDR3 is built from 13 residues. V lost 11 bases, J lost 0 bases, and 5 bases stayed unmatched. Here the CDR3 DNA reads TGTGCCGGGAGCGGGGGGAACTCCTACGAGCAGTACTTC. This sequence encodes CAGSGGNSYEQYF.

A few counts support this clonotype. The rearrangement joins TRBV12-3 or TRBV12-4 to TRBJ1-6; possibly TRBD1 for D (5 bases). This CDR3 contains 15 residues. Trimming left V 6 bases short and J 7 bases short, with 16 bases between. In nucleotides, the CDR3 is TGTGCCAGCAGCCCCGTGACAGATGGGAATTCACCCCTCCACTTT. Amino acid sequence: CASSPVTDGNSPLHF.

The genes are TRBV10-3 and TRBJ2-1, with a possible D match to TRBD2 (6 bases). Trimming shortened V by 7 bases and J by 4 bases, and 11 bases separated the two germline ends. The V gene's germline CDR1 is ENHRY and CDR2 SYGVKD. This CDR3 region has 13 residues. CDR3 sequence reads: CAITGTGYNEQFF. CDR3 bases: TGTGCCATCACCGGGACTGGATACAATGAGCAGTTCTTC.

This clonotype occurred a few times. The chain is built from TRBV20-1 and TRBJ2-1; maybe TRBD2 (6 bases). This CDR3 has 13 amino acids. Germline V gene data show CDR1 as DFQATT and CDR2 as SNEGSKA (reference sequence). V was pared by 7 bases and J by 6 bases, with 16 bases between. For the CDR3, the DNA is TGCAGTGTTACGCGGGGCCCCTTCAATGAGCAGTTCTTC. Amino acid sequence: CSVTRGPFNEQFF.

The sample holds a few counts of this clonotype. CDR3: CASSSVGVAYGEQFF. CDR3 coding DNA: TGTGCCAGCAGCTCCGTGGGGGTAGCGTACGGTGAGCAGTTCTTC. The chain carries TRBV11-1 and TRBJ2-1, with D perhaps assigned TRBD1 or TRBD2 (5 bases each). CDR1 and CDR2 (germline): SGHAT, FQDESV (reference sequence). The V and J ends lost 4 bases and 9 bases respectively, with 19 bases between them. The CDR3 sequence is 15 residues long.

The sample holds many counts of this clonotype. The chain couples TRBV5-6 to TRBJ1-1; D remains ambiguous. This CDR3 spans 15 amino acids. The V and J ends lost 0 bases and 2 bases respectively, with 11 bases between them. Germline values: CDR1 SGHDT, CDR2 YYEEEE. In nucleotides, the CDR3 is TGTGCCAGCAGCTTGGGGTACAGTTCAAACACTGAAGCTTTCTTT. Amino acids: CASSLGYSSNTEAFF.

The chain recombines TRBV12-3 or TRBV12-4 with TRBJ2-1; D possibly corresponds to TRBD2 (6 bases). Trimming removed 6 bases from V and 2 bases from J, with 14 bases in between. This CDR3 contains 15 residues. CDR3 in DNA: TGTGCCAGCAGACAAGCGGGTGTTCCCTACAATGAGCAGTTCTTC. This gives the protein CASRQAGVPYNEQFF.

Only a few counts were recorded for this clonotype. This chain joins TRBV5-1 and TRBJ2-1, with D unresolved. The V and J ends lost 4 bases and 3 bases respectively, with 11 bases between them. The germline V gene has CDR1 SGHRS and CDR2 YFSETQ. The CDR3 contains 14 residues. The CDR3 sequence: CASSHQTDYNEQFF. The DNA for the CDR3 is TGCGCCAGCAGCCACCAGACCGACTACAATGAGCAGTTCTTC. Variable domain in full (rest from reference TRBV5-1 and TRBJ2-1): KAGVTQTPRYLIKTRGQQVTLSCSPISGHRSVSWYQQTPGQGLQFLFEYFSETQRNKGNFPGRFSGRQFSNSRSEMNVSTLELGDSALYLCASSHQTDYNEQFFGPGTRLTVL.

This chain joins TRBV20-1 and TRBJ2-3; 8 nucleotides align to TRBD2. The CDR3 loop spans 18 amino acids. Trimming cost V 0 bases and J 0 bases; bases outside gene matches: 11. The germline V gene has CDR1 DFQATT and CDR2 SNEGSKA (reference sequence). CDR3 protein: CSARDLIWSGGSTDTQYF. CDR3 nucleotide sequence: TGCAGTGCTAGAGACCTCATTTGGAGCGGGGGAAGCACAGATACGCAGTATTTT.

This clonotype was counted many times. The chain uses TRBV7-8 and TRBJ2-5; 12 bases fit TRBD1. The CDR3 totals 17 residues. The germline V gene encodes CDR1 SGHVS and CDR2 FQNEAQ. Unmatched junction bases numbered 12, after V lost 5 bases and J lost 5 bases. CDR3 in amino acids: CASSARRDRGRLETQYF. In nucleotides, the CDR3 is TGTGCCAGCAGCGCCCGGAGGGACAGGGGGCGTCTTGAGACCCAGTACTTC. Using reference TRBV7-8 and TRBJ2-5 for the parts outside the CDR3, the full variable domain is GAGVSQSPRYKVAKRGQDVALRCDPISGHVSLFWYQQALGQGPEFLTYFQNEAQLDKSGLPSDRFFAERPEGSVSTLKIQRTQQEDSAVYLCASSARRDRGRLETQYFGPGTRLLVL.